The clone carrying this TCR beta chain was counted a single time. As yet, its antigen is unknown. This CDR3 has 13 amino acids. Germline trimming cut 7 bases from V and 7 bases from J; bases unmatched to any gene: 3. Germline loops: CDR1 LNHDA, CDR2 SQIVND (reference sequence). The source of the sample is a study of Ad26.COV2.S vaccination and SARS-CoV-2 variants. Study conclusions and caveats: Post-vaccination breadth of spike-specific CD8+ and CD4+ T cell responses was reportedly substantial. Breadth of non-spike TCRs did not differ between vaccinees and placebo recipients.

Some clones are missing from TCRdb's copy, which holds only in-frame ones; the method was immunoSEQ multiplex PCR. Of 100,000 or so clones in the sample, around three quarters were seen once. This TCR came from a human donor who had recovered from COVID-19. This sample comprised peripheral blood, obtained after recovery from COVID-19. The rearrangement joins TRBV19 to TRBJ1-4; TRBD1 aligns across 10 bases. The CDR3 DNA sequence: TGTGCCAGTAAGGACAGGGGGGTTGAAAAACTGTTTTTT. Translating it yields CASKDRGVEKLFF. Supplemented by reference TRBV19 and TRBJ1-4, the full variable domain reads DGGITQSPKYLFRKEGQNVTLSCEQNLNHDAMYWYRQDPGQGLRLIYYSQIVNDFQKGDIAEGYSVSREKKESFPLTVTSAQKNPTAFYLCASKDRGVEKLFFGSGTQLSVL.